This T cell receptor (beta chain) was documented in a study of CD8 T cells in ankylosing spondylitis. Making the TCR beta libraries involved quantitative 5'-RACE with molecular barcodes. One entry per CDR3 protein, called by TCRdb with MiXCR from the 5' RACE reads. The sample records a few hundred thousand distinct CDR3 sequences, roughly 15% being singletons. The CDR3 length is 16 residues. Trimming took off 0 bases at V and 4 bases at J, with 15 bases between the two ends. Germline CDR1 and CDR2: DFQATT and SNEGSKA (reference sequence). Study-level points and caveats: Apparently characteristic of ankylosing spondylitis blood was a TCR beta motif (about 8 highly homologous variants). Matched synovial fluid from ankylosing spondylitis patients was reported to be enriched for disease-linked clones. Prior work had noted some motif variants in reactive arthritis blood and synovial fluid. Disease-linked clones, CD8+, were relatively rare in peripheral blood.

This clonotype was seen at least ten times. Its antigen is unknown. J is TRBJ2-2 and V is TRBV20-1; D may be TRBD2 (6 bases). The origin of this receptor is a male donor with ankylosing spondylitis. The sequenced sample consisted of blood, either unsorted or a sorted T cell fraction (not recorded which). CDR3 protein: CSAREKGGPGTGELFF. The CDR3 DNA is TGCAGTGCTAGAGAAAAAGGAGGGCCAGGCACCGGGGAGCTGTTTTTT.